This T cell receptor beta chain appears in the sequencing data of a study of cytomegalovirus exposure and HLA in healthy donors. CDR3 length equals 13 residues. Between the trimmed V and J ends, which lost 7 bases and 4 bases, there was a span of 13 bases. Germline values: CDR1 PRHDT, CDR2 FYEKMQ (reference sequence). Both 60 Vbeta primers and 13 Jbeta primers went into the PCR. This table comes from immunoSEQ multiplex PCR, and its TCRdb copy is limited to in-frame clones, with some not included. The profile shows roughly 97,000 clones, about 9.5% of them singletons. This clone occurred a few times. The source material was PBMCs. This sequence joins TRBV13 and TRBJ1-2, with D perhaps TRBD1 (5 bases). This TCR derives from a man aged 40-50 years in good health and CMV-seropositive. CDR3 bases: TGTGCCAGCACCAGGGAGGAGGTCTATGGCTACACCTTC. This encodes CASTREEVYGYTF.